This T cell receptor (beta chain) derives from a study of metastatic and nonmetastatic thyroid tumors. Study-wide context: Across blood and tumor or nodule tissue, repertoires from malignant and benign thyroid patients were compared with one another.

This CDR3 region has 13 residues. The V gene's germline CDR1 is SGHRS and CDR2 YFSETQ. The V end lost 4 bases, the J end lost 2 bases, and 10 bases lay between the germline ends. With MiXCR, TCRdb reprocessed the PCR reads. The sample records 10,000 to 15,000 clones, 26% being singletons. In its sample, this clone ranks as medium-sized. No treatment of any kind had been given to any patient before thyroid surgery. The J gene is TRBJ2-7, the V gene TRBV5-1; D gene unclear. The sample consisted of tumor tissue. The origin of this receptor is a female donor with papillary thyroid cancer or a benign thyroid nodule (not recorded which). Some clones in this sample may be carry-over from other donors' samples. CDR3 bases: TGCGCCAGCAGCGGCCAAACTACCTACGAGCAGTACTTC. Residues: CASSGQTTYEQYF.